This T cell receptor (beta chain) is drawn from a study of OX40 agonist ivuxolimab in advanced cancers. Data came from immunoSEQ multiplex PCR; TCRdb stores just in-frame clones and leaves some out. The sample consists of roughly 75,000 clones, 80% to 90% of them appearing once. Germline V gene lookup returns CDR1 LGHNA and CDR2 YNFKEQ. V lost 6 bases and J lost 2; bases outside the gene matches: 6. This CDR3 comprises 16 residues. Blood sampling was done at baseline, cycle 4 day 1, and cycle 7 day 1. This rearrangement joins TRBV4-2 to TRBJ2-1, with TRBD2 matching 11 bases. This TCR was recovered from an adult with an advanced solid tumor such as melanoma, head and neck, liver or kidney cancer. The material was CD4+ or CD8+ T cells sorted from blood, obtained in a trial of the OX40 agonist ivuxolimab. The CDR3 protein is CASRASGGLTYNEQFF. In nucleotides, the CDR3 is TGTGCCAGCAGGGCTAGCGGGGGGTTGACCTACAATGAGCAGTTCTTC.